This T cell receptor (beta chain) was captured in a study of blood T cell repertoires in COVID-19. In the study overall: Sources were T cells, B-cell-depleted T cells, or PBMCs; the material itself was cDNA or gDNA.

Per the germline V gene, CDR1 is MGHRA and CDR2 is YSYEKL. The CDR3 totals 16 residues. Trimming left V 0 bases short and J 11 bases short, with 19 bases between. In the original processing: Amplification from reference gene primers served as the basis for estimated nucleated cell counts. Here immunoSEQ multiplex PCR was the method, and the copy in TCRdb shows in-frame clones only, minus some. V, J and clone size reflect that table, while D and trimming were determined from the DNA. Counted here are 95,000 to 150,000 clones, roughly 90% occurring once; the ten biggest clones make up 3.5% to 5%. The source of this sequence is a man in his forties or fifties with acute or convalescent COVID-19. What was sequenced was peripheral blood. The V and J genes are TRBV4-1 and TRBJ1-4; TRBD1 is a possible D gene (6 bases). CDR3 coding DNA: TGCGCCAGCAGCCAAGAGGCGAACGCAGGGGCGCGGAAACTGTTTTTT. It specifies CASSQEANAGARKLFF.